These 27 T cell receptor beta chains originate from one sample sequenced in a study of tumor and adjacent non-tumor tissue in lung cancer (dated by TCRdb to the late 2010s). Bulk unsorted tissue served as the source for RNA extraction, and RNA quality was assessed using a NanoDrop ND-1000 and an Agilent 2100. Distant non-tumor tissue taken more than 3 cm from the tumor edge was used as the normal lung sample. Libraries were made using multiplex PCR. The listed sequencing device is Illumina HiSeq 2500. TCRbeta libraries were built by three rounds of nested PCR using primers (Table S4), following protocols modified from ARM-PCR. The raw public data were reprocessed by TCRdb itself: fastp quality trimming at Q25, MiXCR clonotype calling, in-frame beta chains only. Rows are combined by CDR3 protein, so each entry shows the most common genes and DNA. A total of 60,000 to 90,000 distinct CDR3 sequences appear in this sample, nearly 70% of them only once. The ten largest clones add up to 25% to 35% of the sample.

Material: distant non-tumor lung tissue. The receptor source for this set is a woman in her forties or fifties with non-small cell lung cancer.

A remark on this clonotype: It may be a read error: a sequence one base away is much more abundant. The gene calls are TRBV28 and TRBJ1-2; TRBD1 matches 8 bases. The V gene end was trimmed by 7 bases and the J gene end by 8 bases; junction bases not matched to a gene: 15. Germline V gives CDR1 MDHEN, CDR2 SYDVKM. The CDR3 is made up of 15 amino acids. CDR3 in amino acids: CASISHRGQVKGYTF. In DNA, the CDR3 is TGTGCCAGCATATCACATAGGGGACAGGTTAAGGGCTACACCTTC.

The chain carries TRBV20-1 and TRBJ2-1, with TRBD2 identical over 10 bases. V was pared by 4 bases and J by 6 bases, with 21 bases of the junction left unmatched. The CDR3 covers 19 residues. In germline, CDR1 is DFQATT, CDR2 SNEGSKA (reference sequence). CDR3 region: CSATWNAASGSVSRNEQFF. The DNA for the CDR3 is TGCAGTGCTACTTGGAACGCGGCTAGCGGGAGCGTGTCTCGCAATGAGCAGTTCTTC.

This clonotype was recorded a few times. A much larger clone lies one base from this, so it may be a read error. The CDR3 DNA sequence: TGCAGTGCTAGAGTCTGGCCGGGAGTCCAAGAGATCCAGTACTTC. Protein: CSARVWPGVQEIQYF. The gene calls are TRBV20-1 and TRBJ2-5; tentatively, D is TRBD2 (6 bases). CDR1 is DFQATT, CDR2 SNEGSKA, per germline (reference sequence). The CDR3 extends over 15 amino acids.

On this clonotype: The CDR3 ends on some other residue instead of the conserved phenylalanine or tryptophan, so this is likely a read error. This sequence joins TRBV28 and TRBJ2-2, with D possibly matching TRBD2 (6 bases). V was clipped by 4 bases and J by 4 bases, with 16 bases between them. This CDR3 is built from 16 residues. Germline CDR1 and CDR2: MDHEN and SYDVKM. As DNA, the CDR3 is TGTGCCAGCAGTTCCTCCCGACTAGTGGGCACCGGGGAGCTGTTTTGT. Its translation: CASSSSRLVGTGELFC.

For this clonotype: A much more abundant neighbour one base away suggests this may be a read error. The chain employs TRBV4-1 and TRBJ1-5; possible D gene TRBD1, 6 bases. This CDR3 spans 15 amino acids. Between the trimmed V and J ends, which lost 2 bases and 3 bases, there was a span of 11 bases. Germline assignment: CDR1 MGHRA and CDR2 YSYEKL. The CDR3: CASSQLDRFNQPQHF. The CDR3 DNA reads TGCGCCAGCAGCCAACTGGACAGATTCAATCAGCCCCAGCATTTT.

The genes are TRBV7-9 and TRBJ2-2; D might be TRBD1 (7 bases). The CDR3 has 14 residues. The germline gives CDR1 SEHNR, CDR2 FQNEAQ (reference sequence). The CDR3 DNA is TGTACTAGCAGCCGAGGGACAGACACCGGGGAGCTGTTTTTT. Translation gives CTSSRGTDTGELFF.

This clonotype counts as medium-sized (0.01 to 0.1%). This rearrangement joins TRBV29-1 to TRBJ1-2; D call uncertain. The CDR3 loop spans 13 amino acids. Germline V gives CDR1 SQVTM, CDR2 ANQGSEA. V was clipped by 0 bases and J by 4 bases, with 9 bases between them. Here the CDR3 reads CSVEDGRRYGYTF. The CDR3 coding sequence is TGCAGCGTTGAAGATGGTCGTCGCTATGGCTACACCTTC.

Regarding this clonotype: One end of the junction is discordant with germline, which a read error may explain. The CDR3 DNA reads TGTGCCAACAGTGCTAAGTACAGGGATCAGCTCCGGCATTTT. It yields the protein CANSAKYRDQLRHF. This rearrangement joins TRBV6-1 to TRBJ1-5, with D perhaps matching TRBD1 (6 bases). The CDR3 loop spans 14 amino acids. Germline V gives CDR1 MNHNS, CDR2 SASEGT.

The chain employs TRBV5-5 and TRBJ2-7, with TRBD1 matching 10 bases. The CDR3 covers 14 residues. Losses at the gene ends were 5 bases for V and 2 bases for J; bases not matched to a gene: 4. Looked up from germline, CDR1 is SGHKS and CDR2 is YYEKEE (reference sequence). Here the CDR3 reads CASSDGQGAYEQYF. CDR3 sequence (DNA): TGTGCCAGCAGTGACGGACAGGGGGCCTACGAGCAGTACTTC.

This clonotype turned up a few times. A junction end diverges from the germline sequence, so it may reflect a read error. This chain links TRBV11-1 with TRBJ2-7; 7 nucleotides align to TRBD1. The CDR3 consists of 14 residues. CDR1 is SGHAT, CDR2 FQDESV, per germline (reference sequence). CDR3 loop: CASSHWDSSYEQHF. CDR3 bases: TGTGCCAGCAGCCATTGGGACAGCTCCTACGAGCAGCACTTC.

This clonotype was detected ten times or more. J is TRBJ1-4 and V is TRBV20-1, with D perhaps matching TRBD1 (6 bases). Germline V gives CDR1 DFQATT, CDR2 SNEGSKA (reference sequence). The CDR3 is made up of 12 amino acids. CDR3 sequence reads: CSTGLLREKLFF. In DNA form, the CDR3 reads TGCTCCACAGGGTTGTTGCGTGAAAAACTGTTTTTT.

This clonotype qualifies as medium-sized (0.01 to 0.1%). The V gene is TRBV29-1, the J gene TRBJ1-1; D is possibly TRBD1 (5 bases). Germline V CDR1 and CDR2: SQVTM, ANQGSEA. This CDR3 spans 12 amino acids. Trimming shortened V by 4 bases and J by 6 bases, and 12 bases separated the two germline ends. This CDR3 reads CSVVRGGAEAFF. The CDR3 bases are TGCAGCGTTGTAAGGGGAGGGGCTGAAGCTTTCTTT.

With regard to this clonotype: Lacking the conserved final phenylalanine or tryptophan, this CDR3 likely reflects a read error. V gene TRBV4-1 combines with J gene TRBJ2-7; unclear D gene. The V gene lost 3 bases and the J gene lost 5 bases, with 14 bases spanning the gap. CDR1 is MGHRA and CDR2 is YSYEKL in the germline V gene. The length of the CDR3 is 14 residues. For the CDR3, the DNA is TGCGCCAGCAGCCATCCCTTGCGAAGGGACGAGCAGTACCTC. Protein: CASSHPLRRDEQYL.

On this clonotype itself: At one of its ends the junction is not consistent with the germline gene, which may arise from a read error. The chain combines TRBV29-1 with TRBJ2-1; D may be TRBD1 (7 bases). The CDR3 consists of 14 residues. Germline CDR1 SQVTM, CDR2 ANQGSEA. CDR3 sequence (DNA): TGCAGCGTTAGGAGCGGCGGGACAGCCTATGATCAGTTCTTC. As protein: CSVRSGGTAYDQFF.

This clonotype was observed a single time. The junction departs from the called germline gene at one end, perhaps through a read error. This chain connects TRBV6-2 or TRBV6-3 to TRBJ1-2, with TRBD1 matching 9 bases. Germline CDR1 and CDR2: MNHEY and SVGEGT. The CDR3 loop spans 14 amino acids. CDR3 sequence: CASSLGQGQDGYTF. Written as DNA, the CDR3 is TGTGCTAGCAGTCTCGGACAGGGGCAGGATGGCTACACATTC.

In regard to this clonotype: Given the absence of the conserved phenylalanine or tryptophan at the CDR3 end, a read error is likely. V and J are TRBV20-1 and TRBJ2-2; 13 bases agree with TRBD2. CDR1 and CDR2 (germline): DFQATT, SNEGSKA (reference sequence). The CDR3 length is 19 residues. CDR3 in amino acids: CSARALTSGRVQNTGELFC. The CDR3, as DNA: TGCAGTGCTAGAGCTTTAACTAGCGGGAGGGTACAGAACACCGGTGAGCTGTTTTGT.

Details on this clonotype: A junction boundary mismatches the germline segment, possibly from a read error. The chain recombines TRBV11-2 with TRBJ1-4, with a possible D match to TRBD1 (5 bases). The CDR3 length is 14 residues. Germline V CDR1 and CDR2: SGHAT, FQNNGV. The CDR3, as DNA: TGTGCCAGCAGCGTGGGACCGACTAATGGAAAACTGTTTTTT. Its protein product is CASSVGPTNGKLFF. Together with reference TRBV11-2 and TRBJ1-4, the CDR3 gives the full variable domain: EAGVAQSPRYKIIEKRQSVAFWCNPISGHATLYWYQQILGQGPKLLIQFQNNGVVDDSQLPKDRFSAERLKGVDSTLKIQPAKLEDSAVYLCASSVGPTNGKLFFGSGTQLSVL.

Remarks on this clonotype: A read error is likely, as this CDR3 ends without the conserved phenylalanine or tryptophan. The chain is built from TRBV6-2 or TRBV6-3 and TRBJ1-1; D gene ambiguous. Germline loops: CDR1 MNHEY, CDR2 SVGEGT. CDR3 length: 14 amino acids. CDR3 in amino acids: CGSSYSSGDPEAFI. In nucleotides, the CDR3 is TGTGGCAGCAGTTACTCATCCGGGGATCCTGAAGCTTTCATT.

Ten or more counts support this clonotype. The V and J genes are TRBV20-1 and TRBJ2-3, with D maybe TRBD1 (6 bases). Germline lookup yields CDR1 DFQATT and CDR2 SNEGSKA (reference sequence). The V gene lost 3 bases and the J gene lost 0 bases, with 13 bases spanning the gap. The CDR3 is 15 amino acids. The CDR3, as DNA: TGCAGTGCTAGCCCCAGGGGACGGAGCACAGATACGCAGTATTTT. Translation gives CSASPRGRSTDTQYF.

Remarks on this clonotype: This may be a read error: a much more frequent sequence differs by one nucleotide. The rearrangement uses TRBV14 and TRBJ2-2; no clear D gene. The CDR3 has 13 residues. Germline V gene lookup returns CDR1 SGHDN and CDR2 FVKESK. V was pared by 0 bases and J by 5 bases, with 4 bases between. The CDR3: CASSQERTGELFF. Here the CDR3 DNA reads TGTGCCAGCAGCCAAGAACGGACCGGGGAGCTGTTTTTT.

This clonotype was counted many times. The genes are TRBV6-2 or TRBV6-3 and TRBJ2-3; TRBD2 agrees at 8 bases. This CDR3 is 13 amino acids long. With 10 bases clipped from V and 5 bases from J, the junction kept 8 bases outside the gene matches. The germline gives CDR1 MNHEY, CDR2 SVGEGT. This CDR3 reads CAIGRLAGDTQYF. The CDR3 DNA is TGTGCCATCGGTCGGCTAGCGGGAGATACGCAGTATTTT.

This clonotype qualifies as medium-sized (0.01 to 0.1%). The chain has TRBV7-8 and TRBJ2-2; TRBD2 is a possible D gene (6 bases). CDR3 size: 15 residues. CDR1 is SGHVS and CDR2 is FQNEAQ in the germline V gene. V lost 3 bases and J lost 0, with 8 bases in between. The CDR3 coding sequence is TGTGCCAGCAGCTTGGAGGGGTCGAACACCGGGGAGCTGTTTTTT. This codes for CASSLEGSNTGELFF.

This chain links TRBV6-5 with TRBJ2-1, with D possibly TRBD2 on 6 matching bases. Germline V CDR1 and CDR2: MNHEY, SVGAGI. The CDR3 runs to 13 residues. Written as DNA, the CDR3 is TGTATCAGCAGCGATTGGGACTCCCCTAAGCAGTTCTTC. As protein: CISSDWDSPKQFF.

V usage is TRBV6-6 and J usage is TRBJ1-5; possibly TRBD1 for D (5 bases). This CDR3 has 15 amino acids. CDR1 and CDR2 (germline): MNHNY, SVGAGI (reference sequence). V lost 9 bases and J lost 4, with 19 bases in between. The CDR3 sequence is CARSFGTAGNQPQHF. The CDR3 bases are TGTGCCAGGAGCTTCGGGACGGCGGGGAATCAGCCCCAGCATTTT.

About this clonotype: A much larger clone lies one base from this, so it may be a read error. The chain couples TRBV28 to TRBJ2-3; possible D gene TRBD2, 6 bases. Germline values: CDR1 MDHEN, CDR2 SYDVKM. This CDR3 region has 15 residues. The CDR3 bases are TGTGTCAGCAGTTTTGAGACGGGACTCACAGATACGCAGTATTTT. It translates to CVSSFETGLTDTQYF. The whole variable domain, remainder taken from reference TRBV28 and TRBJ2-3, is DVKVTQSSRYLVKRTGEKVFLECVQDMDHENMFWYRQDPGLGLRLIYFSYDVKMKEKGDIPEGYSVSREKKERFSLILESASTNQTSMYLCVSSFETGLTDTQYFGPGTRLTVL.

This clonotype was observed a single time. A clone one base away is much larger, so this may be a read error. V gene TRBV5-4 combines with J gene TRBJ2-2; D remains unclear. Germline V gene data show CDR1 as SGHNT and CDR2 as YYREEE (reference sequence). Trimming left V 2 bases short and J 7 bases short, with 15 bases between. The CDR3 totals 15 residues. Here the CDR3 reads CASSLGWKGSGELFF. In DNA, the CDR3 is TGTGCCAGCAGCTTAGGATGGAAGGGTAGCGGGGAGCTGTTTTTT.

Details on this clonotype: Compared with germline, one end of the junction differs, possibly owing to a read error. The chain is built from TRBV11-2 and TRBJ2-1; D might be TRBD1 (5 bases). Germline V gives CDR1 SGHAT, CDR2 FQNNGV. The CDR3 extends over 12 amino acids. The CDR3 DNA reads TGTCCCAGTAGCCTATTGGACAATGTGCAGTTCTTC. This sequence encodes CPSSLLDNVQFF.